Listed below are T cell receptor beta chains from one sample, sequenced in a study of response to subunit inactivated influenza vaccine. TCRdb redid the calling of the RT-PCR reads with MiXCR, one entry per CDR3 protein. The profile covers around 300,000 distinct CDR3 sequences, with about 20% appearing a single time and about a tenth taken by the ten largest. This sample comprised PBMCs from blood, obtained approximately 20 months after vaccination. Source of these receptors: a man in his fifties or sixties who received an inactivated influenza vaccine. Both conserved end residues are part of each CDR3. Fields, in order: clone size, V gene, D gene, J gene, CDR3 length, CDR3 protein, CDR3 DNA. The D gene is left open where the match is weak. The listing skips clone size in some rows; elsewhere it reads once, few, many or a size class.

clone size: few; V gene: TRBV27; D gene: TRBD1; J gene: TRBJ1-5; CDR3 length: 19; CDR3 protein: CASSLFGTGPLYSNQPQHF; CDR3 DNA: TGTGCCAGCAGTTTATTTGGGACAGGGCCCTTATATAGCAATCAGCCCCAGCATTTT
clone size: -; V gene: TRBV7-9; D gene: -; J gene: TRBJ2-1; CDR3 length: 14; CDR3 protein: CASDSAVDYNEQFF; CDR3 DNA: TGTGCCAGTGATAGTGCGGTCGATTACAATGAGCAGTTCTTC
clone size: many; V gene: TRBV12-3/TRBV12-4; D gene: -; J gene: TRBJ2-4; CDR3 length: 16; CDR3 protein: CASSLGFSGLGNIQYF; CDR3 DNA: TGTGCCAGCAGTTTAGGTTTCTCAGGGCTCGGAAACATTCAGTACTTC
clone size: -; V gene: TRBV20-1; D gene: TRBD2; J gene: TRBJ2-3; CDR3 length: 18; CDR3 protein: CSARGMLAGGPSTDTQYF; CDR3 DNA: TGCAGTGCTAGAGGAATGTTGGCGGGAGGCCCCAGCACAGATACGCAGTATTTT
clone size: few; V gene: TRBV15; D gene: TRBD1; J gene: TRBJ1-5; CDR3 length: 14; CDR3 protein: CATSRQGIWQPQHF; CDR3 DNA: TGTGCCACCAGCCGACAGGGGATTTGGCAGCCCCAGCATTTT
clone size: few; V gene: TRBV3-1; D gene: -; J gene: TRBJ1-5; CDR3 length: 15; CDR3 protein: CASSQGLGSNQPQHF; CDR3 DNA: TGTGCCAGCAGCCAAGGTTTGGGCAGTAATCAGCCCCAGCATTTT
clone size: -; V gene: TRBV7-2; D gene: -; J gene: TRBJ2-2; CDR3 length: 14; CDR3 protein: CASSRARGSGELVF; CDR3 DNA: TGTGCCAGCAGCAGAGCACGGGGTTCCGGGGAGCTGGTTTTT
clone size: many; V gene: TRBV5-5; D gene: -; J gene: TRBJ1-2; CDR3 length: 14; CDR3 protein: CASEQFPAYYGYTF; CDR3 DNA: TGTGCCAGCGAGCAGTTCCCGGCGTACTATGGCTACACCTTC
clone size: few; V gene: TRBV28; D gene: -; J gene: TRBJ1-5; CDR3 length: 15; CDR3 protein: CASSPAHYSNQPQHF; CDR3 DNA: TGTGCCAGCAGTCCGGCCCATTATAGCAATCAGCCCCAGCATTTT
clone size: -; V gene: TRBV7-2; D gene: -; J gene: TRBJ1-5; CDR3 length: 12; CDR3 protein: CASSFLSQPQHF; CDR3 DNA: TGTGCCAGCAGCTTCTTGAGTCAGCCCCAGCATTTT
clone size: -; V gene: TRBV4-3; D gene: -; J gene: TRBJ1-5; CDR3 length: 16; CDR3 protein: CASSQGTGRGNQPQHF; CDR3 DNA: TGCGCCAGCAGCCAAGGGACGGGGAGGGGCAATCAGCCCCAGCATTTT
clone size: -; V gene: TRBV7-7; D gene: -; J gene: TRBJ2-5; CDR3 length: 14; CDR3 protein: CASSLAIRGETQYF; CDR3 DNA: TGTGCCAGCAGCTTAGCGATAAGGGGAGAGACCCAGTACTTC
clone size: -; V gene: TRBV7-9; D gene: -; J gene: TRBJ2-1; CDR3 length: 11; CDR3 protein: CASSLYYEQFF; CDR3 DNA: TGTGCCAGCAGCTTATACTATGAGCAGTTCTTC
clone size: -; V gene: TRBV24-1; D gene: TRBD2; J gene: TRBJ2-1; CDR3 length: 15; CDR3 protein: CATSEQRGGYNEQFF; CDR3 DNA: TGTGCCACCAGTGAGCAGCGGGGGGGATACAATGAGCAGTTCTTC
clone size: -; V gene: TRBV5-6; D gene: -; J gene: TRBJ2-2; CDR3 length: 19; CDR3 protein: CASSPNGRYWQLNTGELFF; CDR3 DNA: TGTGCCAGCAGCCCCAATGGCCGGTATTGGCAGCTGAACACCGGGGAGCTGTTTTTT
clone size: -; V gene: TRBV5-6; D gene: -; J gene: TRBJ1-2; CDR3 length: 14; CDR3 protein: CASSYGGGNYGYTF; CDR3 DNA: TGTGCCAGCAGCTACGGGGGAGGCAACTATGGCTACACCTTT
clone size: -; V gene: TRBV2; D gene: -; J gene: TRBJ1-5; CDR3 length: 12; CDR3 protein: CASSSGDQPQHF; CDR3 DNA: TGTGCCAGCAGTTCGGGGGATCAGCCCCAGCATTTT
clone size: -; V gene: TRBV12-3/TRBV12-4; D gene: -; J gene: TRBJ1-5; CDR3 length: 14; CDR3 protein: CASSLAGFNQPQHF; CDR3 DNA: TGTGCCAGCAGTTTAGCAGGGTTCAATCAGCCCCAGCATTTT
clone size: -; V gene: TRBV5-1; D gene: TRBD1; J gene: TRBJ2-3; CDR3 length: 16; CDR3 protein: CASSLPRGQVTDTQYF; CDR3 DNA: TGCGCCAGCAGCTTGCCGAGGGGACAGGTGACAGATACGCAGTATTTT
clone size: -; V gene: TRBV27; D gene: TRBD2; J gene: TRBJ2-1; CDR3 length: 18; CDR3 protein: CASSLYPPGSGGTNEQFF; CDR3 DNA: TGTGCCAGCAGTTTATACCCCCCTGGTAGCGGGGGGACCAATGAGCAGTTCTTC
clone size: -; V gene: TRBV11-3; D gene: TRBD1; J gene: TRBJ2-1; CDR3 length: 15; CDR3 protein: CASSLGGQSYNEQFF; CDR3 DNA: TGTGCCAGCAGCTTAGGGGGACAGTCCTACAATGAGCAGTTCTTC
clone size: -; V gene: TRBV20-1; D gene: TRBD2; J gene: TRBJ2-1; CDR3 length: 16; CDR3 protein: CSAETGLAGTYNEQFF; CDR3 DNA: TGCAGTGCTGAGACGGGACTAGCGGGAACCTACAATGAGCAGTTCTTC
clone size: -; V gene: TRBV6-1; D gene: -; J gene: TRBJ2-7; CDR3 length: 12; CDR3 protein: CASSDGAYEQYF; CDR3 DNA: TGTGCCAGCAGTGACGGTGCCTACGAGCAGTACTTC
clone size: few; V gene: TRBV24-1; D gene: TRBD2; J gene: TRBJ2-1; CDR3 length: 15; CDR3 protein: CATSGGGGSYNEQFF; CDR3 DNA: TGTGCCACCAGTGGAGGCGGGGGCTCCTACAATGAGCAGTTCTTC
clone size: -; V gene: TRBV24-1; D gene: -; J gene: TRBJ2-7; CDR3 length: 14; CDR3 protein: CATSDPSGTGEQYF; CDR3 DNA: TGTGCCACCAGTGATCCTTCAGGGACTGGGGAGCAGTACTTC
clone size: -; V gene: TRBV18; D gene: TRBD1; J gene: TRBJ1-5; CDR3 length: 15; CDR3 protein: CASSWTGVGNQPQHF; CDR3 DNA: TGTGCCAGCTCATGGACAGGCGTAGGAAATCAGCCCCAGCATTTT
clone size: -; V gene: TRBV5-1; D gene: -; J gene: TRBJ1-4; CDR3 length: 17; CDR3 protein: CASSLVPTGSTNEKLFF; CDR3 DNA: TGCGCCAGCAGCTTGGTACCGACAGGCTCAACTAATGAAAAACTGTTTTTT
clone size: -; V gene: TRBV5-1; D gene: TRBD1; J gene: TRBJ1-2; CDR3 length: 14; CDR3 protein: CASSSRGTDYGYTF; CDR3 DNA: TGCGCCAGCAGCAGCCGGGGGACAGACTATGGCTACACCTTC
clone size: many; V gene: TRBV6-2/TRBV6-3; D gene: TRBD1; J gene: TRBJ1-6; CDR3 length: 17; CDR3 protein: CASSSGTGGRVYSPLHF; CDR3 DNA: TGTGCCAGCAGTTCCGGGACAGGGGGCAGGGTGTATTCACCCCTCCACTTT
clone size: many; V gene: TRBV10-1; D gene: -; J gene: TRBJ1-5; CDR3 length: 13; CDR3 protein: CASSRDGNQPQHF; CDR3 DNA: TGCGCCAGCAGTCGGGACGGCAATCAGCCCCAGCATTTT
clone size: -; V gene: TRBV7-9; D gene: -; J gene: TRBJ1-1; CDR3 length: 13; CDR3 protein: CASRSTLNTEAFF; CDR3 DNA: TGTGCCAGCAGGTCTACTTTGAACACTGAAGCTTTCTTT
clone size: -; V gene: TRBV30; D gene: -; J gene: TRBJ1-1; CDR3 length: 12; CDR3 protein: CAWTQGKTEAFF; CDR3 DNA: TGTGCCTGGACGCAGGGGAAAACTGAAGCTTTCTTT
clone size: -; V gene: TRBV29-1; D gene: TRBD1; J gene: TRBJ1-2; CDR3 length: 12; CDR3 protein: CSVRQTGRRYTF; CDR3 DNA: TGCAGCGTGAGGCAGACAGGGAGACGCTACACCTTC
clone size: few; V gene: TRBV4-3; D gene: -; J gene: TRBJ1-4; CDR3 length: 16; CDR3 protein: CASSQGLGGGNEKLFF; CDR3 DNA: TGCGCCAGCAGCCAGGGACTAGGTGGTGGTAATGAAAAACTGTTTTTT
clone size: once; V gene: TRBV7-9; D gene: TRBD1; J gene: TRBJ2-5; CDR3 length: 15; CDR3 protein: CASSFDRGLQETQYF; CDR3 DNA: TGTGCCAGCAGCTTTGACAGGGGGCTACAAGAGACCCAGTACTTC
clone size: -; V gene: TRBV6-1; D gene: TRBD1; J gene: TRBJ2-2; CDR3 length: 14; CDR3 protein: CASSQGQIPGELFF; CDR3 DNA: TGTGCCAGCAGTCAGGGACAGATCCCCGGGGAGCTGTTTTTT
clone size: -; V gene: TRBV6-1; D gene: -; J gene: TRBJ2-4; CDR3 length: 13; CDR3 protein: CASSSPGANIQYF; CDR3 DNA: TGTGCCAGCAGCTCCCCAGGGGCGAACATTCAGTACTTC
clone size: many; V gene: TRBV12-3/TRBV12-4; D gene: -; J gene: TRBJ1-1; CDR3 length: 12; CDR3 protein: CASSLPPTEAFF; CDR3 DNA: TGTGCCAGCAGTTTACCCCCCACTGAAGCTTTCTTT
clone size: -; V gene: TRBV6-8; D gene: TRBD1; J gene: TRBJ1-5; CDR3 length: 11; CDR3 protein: CASSGGQPQHF; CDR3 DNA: TGTGCCAGCTCAGGGGGTCAGCCCCAGCATTTT
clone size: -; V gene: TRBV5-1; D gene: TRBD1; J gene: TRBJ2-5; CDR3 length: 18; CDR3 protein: CASSFWPRDRPYQETQYF; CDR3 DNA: TGCGCCAGCAGCTTCTGGCCCCGGGACAGACCGTACCAAGAGACCCAGTACTTC
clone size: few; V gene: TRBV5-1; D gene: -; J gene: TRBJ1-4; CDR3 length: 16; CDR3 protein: CASSLWQGGNNEKLFF; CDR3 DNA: TGCGCCAGCAGCTTGTGGCAGGGAGGTAATAATGAAAAACTGTTTTTT
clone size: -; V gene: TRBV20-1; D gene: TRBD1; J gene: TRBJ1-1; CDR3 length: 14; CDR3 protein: CSARTGGRHTEAFF; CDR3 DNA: TGCAGTGCCCGGACAGGGGGCAGGCACACTGAAGCTTTCTTT
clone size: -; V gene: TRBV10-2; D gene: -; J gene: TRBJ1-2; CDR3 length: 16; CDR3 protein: CASSEPGQLPNYGYTF; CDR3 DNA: TGCGCCAGCAGTGAACCGGGGCAACTGCCTAACTATGGCTACACCTTC
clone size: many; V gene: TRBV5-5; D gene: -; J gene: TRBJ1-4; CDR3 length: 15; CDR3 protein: CASRDPGVSNEKLFF; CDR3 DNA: TGTGCCAGCAGAGATCCAGGGGTGAGTAATGAAAAACTGTTTTTT
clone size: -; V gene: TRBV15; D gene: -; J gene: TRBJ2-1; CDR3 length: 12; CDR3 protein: CATSIPGDEQFF; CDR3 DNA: TGTGCCACCAGCATCCCAGGGGATGAGCAGTTCTTC
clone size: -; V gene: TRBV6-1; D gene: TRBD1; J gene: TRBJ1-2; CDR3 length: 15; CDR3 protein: CASSGSGQGVYGYTF; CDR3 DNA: TGTGCCAGCAGTGGATCCGGACAGGGCGTCTATGGCTACACCTTC
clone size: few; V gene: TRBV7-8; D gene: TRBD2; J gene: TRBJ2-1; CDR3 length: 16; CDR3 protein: CASSQGWTSGHNEQFF; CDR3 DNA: TGTGCCAGCAGCCAGGGCTGGACTAGCGGACACAATGAGCAGTTCTTC
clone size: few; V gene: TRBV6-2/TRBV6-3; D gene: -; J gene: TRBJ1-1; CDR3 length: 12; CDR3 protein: CASSHGTQEAFF; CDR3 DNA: TGTGCCAGCAGTCACGGGACGCAAGAAGCTTTCTTT
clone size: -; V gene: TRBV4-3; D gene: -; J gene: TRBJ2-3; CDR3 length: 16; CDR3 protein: CASSHGRRRGADTQYF; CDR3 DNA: TGCGCCAGCAGCCATGGACGACGGAGAGGTGCGGATACGCAGTATTTT
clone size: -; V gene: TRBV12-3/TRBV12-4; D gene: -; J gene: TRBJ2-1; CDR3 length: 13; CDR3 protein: CASSARLHNEQFF; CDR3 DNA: TGTGCCAGCAGTGCCCGGCTGCACAATGAGCAGTTCTTC
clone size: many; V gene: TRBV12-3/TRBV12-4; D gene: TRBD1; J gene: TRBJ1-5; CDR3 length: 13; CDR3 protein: CASRPTGLQPQHF; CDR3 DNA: TGTGCCAGCAGGCCGACAGGGCTGCAGCCCCAGCATTTT
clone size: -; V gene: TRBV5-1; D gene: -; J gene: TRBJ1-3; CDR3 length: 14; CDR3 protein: CPPSRGSSGNTIYF; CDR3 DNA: TGCCCACCAAGTAGGGGGAGTTCTGGAAACACCATATATTTT